In this sample, the clone carrying this TCR beta chain turned up a few times. Its matching antigen is unknown. Trimming removed 8 bases from V and 5 bases from J, with 9 bases in between. This CDR3 comprises 12 residues. Germline V gene data show CDR1 as MNHEY and CDR2 as SMNVEV (reference sequence). The authors made TCR beta libraries by quantitative 5'-RACE with molecular barcodes. TCRdb re-called the 5' RACE reads with MiXCR, one entry per CDR3 protein. This sample has about 540,000 distinct CDR3 sequences; about 13% occur once, and the top ten carry under 7.5%. The data were obtained in a study of CD8 T cells in ankylosing spondylitis. The study, taken as a whole, reports: It was reported that disease-linked clones were significantly enriched in matched ankylosing spondylitis synovial fluid. Earlier work had already found some motif variants in reactive arthritis synovial fluid and blood. Typical of ankylosing spondylitis blood, it appeared, was a TCR beta motif of roughly eight highly homologous variants.

The sequenced sample was blood, either unsorted or a sorted T cell fraction (not recorded which). The source is a male donor with ankylosing spondylitis. The chain carries TRBV27 and TRBJ2-2, with D hard to call. For the CDR3, the DNA is TGTGCCAGCCGGCTCGGTACCGGGGAGCTGTTTTTT. Its translation is CASRLGTGELFF.